These 20 T cell receptor beta chains came from one sample sequenced in a study of a mutant IDH1 vaccine in newly diagnosed glioma (dated by TCRdb to the early 2020s). These receptors are not linked to any known antigen. Libraries were constructed by the immunoSEQ multiplex PCR assay. In TCRdb, the immuneACCESS table is reduced to in-frame sequences with V and J assigned. These tables do not hold every clone; where another copy was compared, an unresolved V gene accounts for under half, and the others remain unexplained. This sample holds tens of thousands of clones; around 75% were observed only once. The top ten hold around 8.9% of the sample. The time point label for this specimen denotes: week 47, end of study. Each vaccine dose, consisting of 300 ug of a 20-mer mutant IDH1 peptide in Montanide, was administered subcutaneously with topical imiquimod. This specimen was PBMCs, taken from a glioma patient whose treatment included an IDH1 peptide vaccine. Receptor source: a man aged 40-50 years with glioma.

This clone was picked up a small number of times. This chain connects TRBV7-2 to TRBJ1-4; weak D call: TRBD1 (5 bases). Trimming removed 4 bases from V and 13 bases from J, with 19 bases in between. The CDR3 has 14 amino acids. Germline-derived CDR1 and CDR2 are SGHTA and FQGNSA. The CDR3, as DNA: TGTGCCAGCAGCTCCTCGGGACCCACCCTGGGACTGTTTTTT. It is translated as CASSSSGPTLGLFF.

The V and J genes are TRBV6-4 and TRBJ2-1; D perhaps matches TRBD2 (6 bases). Germline CDR1 and CDR2: MRHNA and SNTAGT. The CDR3 contains 15 residues. Trimming removed 6 bases at V and 4 bases at J, with 16 bases between. The chain's CDR3 is CASSRWEDGYNEQFF. Written as DNA, the CDR3 is TGTGCCAGCAGCCGCTGGGAGGACGGATACAATGAGCAGTTCTTC.

The chain recombines TRBV27 with TRBJ2-7, with 8 bases identical to TRBD1. The CDR3 is 14 residues long. The germline CDR1 and CDR2 sequences are MNHEY and SMNVEV (reference sequence). V shed 5 bases and J 5 bases; nucleotides not matched to a gene: 8. Written as DNA, the CDR3 is TGTGCCAGCAGTCCCCGACAGGGGCGGGACGAGCAGTACTTC. Its translation is CASSPRQGRDEQYF.

This clone is classed as medium-sized. The chain links TRBV6-5 to TRBJ1-1; maybe TRBD1 (5 bases). V dropped 1 base and J dropped 7 bases, with 7 bases sitting between them. The CDR3 extends over 12 amino acids. CDR1 is MNHEY and CDR2 is SVGAGI in the germline V gene. Here the CDR3 reads CASSYFQGEAFF. The CDR3 DNA reads TGTGCCAGCAGTTACTTCCAGGGTGAAGCTTTCTTT.

The gene calls are TRBV11-2 and TRBJ1-1; 8 nucleotides agree with TRBD1. This CDR3 is built from 13 residues. CDR1 and CDR2 from the germline V gene are SGHAT and FQNNGV. The V and J ends lost 5 bases and 11 bases, in that order; junction bases with no gene match: 10. In nucleotides, the CDR3 is TGTGCCAGCAGCCCCGACAGGGGCGCTGGGGCTTTCTTT. Protein sequence: CASSPDRGAGAFF.

As concerns this clone: Different DNA sequences within this sample yield the same CDR3. The chain joins TRBV6-1 to TRBJ2-5, with D perhaps TRBD1 (6 bases). CDR1 MNHNS and CDR2 SASEGT come from the germline V gene. The V and J ends lost 6 bases and 2 bases respectively, with 16 bases between them. The CDR3 runs 15 residues. CDR3 residues: CASREDRTGQETQYF. In DNA, the CDR3 is TGTGCCAGCAGAGAGGACAGAACGGGGCAAGAGACCCAGTACTTC.

The chain uses TRBV14 and TRBJ2-1; TRBD2 matches at 8 bases. The germline V gene has CDR1 SGHDN and CDR2 FVKESK. Unmatched junction bases numbered 5, after V lost 1 base and J lost 3 bases. This CDR3 comprises 16 residues. The CDR3 region has the DNA TGTGCCAGCAGCCAAGGAACGGGACTAGGCTACAATGAGCAGTTCTTC. Its protein product is CASSQGTGLGYNEQFF. Variable domain in full (rest from reference TRBV14 and TRBJ2-1): EAGVTQFPSHSVIEKGQTVTLRCDPISGHDNLYWYRRVMGKEIKFLLHFVKESKQDESGMPNNRFLAERTGGTYSTLKVQPAELEDSGVYFCASSQGTGLGYNEQFFGPGTRLTVL.

The chain carries TRBV18 and TRBJ1-1, with D uncertain. V lost 2 bases to trimming and J lost 1 base, with 23 bases between them. CDR3 length: 19 amino acids. CDR1 and CDR2 (germline): KGHSH, LQKENI. The CDR3 sequence: CASSPRRWNPEGGNTEAFF. DNA of the CDR3: TGTGCCAGCTCACCAAGGCGTTGGAACCCGGAAGGAGGGAACACTGAAGCTTTCTTT.

This sequence joins TRBV7-9 and TRBJ2-1; a possible D gene is TRBD2 (6 bases). Germline CDR1 and CDR2: SEHNR and FQNEAQ (reference sequence). This CDR3 is built from 17 residues. V shed 3 bases and J shed 2 bases, with 17 bases lying between them. In DNA form, the CDR3 reads TGTGCCAGCAGCTTCGATGGTAGCGGAAAAACCTACAATGAGCAGTTCTTC. Its protein product is CASSFDGSGKTYNEQFF.

This clone was recorded only once. The rearrangement links TRBV7-8 to TRBJ2-7, with D uncertain. Trimming pared 0 bases from V and 0 bases from J, leaving 9 bases between. The CDR3 has 15 residues. From germline, CDR1 is SGHVS and CDR2 FQNEAQ. The CDR3 nucleotides are TGTGCCAGCAGCTTAGCGTTGGGCCTCTCCTACGAGCAGTACGTC. Its protein product is CASSLALGLSYEQYV.

This sequence joins TRBV29-1 and TRBJ2-4, with D hard to call. The CDR3 is made up of 15 amino acids. Germline V gene data show CDR1 as SQVTM and CDR2 as ANQGSEA. The germline V and J ends were trimmed by 1 base and 0 bases, with 10 bases remaining between them. CDR3 nucleotides: TGCAGCGTTGAAGGGCTACCAGGAGCCAAAAACATTCAGTACTTC. Protein: CSVEGLPGAKNIQYF.

This clone was detected once. The rearrangement links TRBV18 to TRBJ2-5; D not resolved. The CDR3 has 11 residues. The germline V and J ends were trimmed by 1 base and 4 bases, with 1 base remaining between them. Germline assignment: CDR1 KGHSH and CDR2 LQKENI. The CDR3 protein is CASSPRETQYF. For the CDR3, the DNA is TGTGCCAGCTCACCACGAGAGACCCAGTACTTC.

This clone was counted only a few times. The J gene is TRBJ2-2, the V gene TRBV4-3; D is undetermined. Per the germline V gene, CDR1 is LGHNA and CDR2 is YSLEER. Trimming stripped 4 bases from V and 6 bases from J, with 9 bases between. The CDR3 has 13 amino acids. The CDR3 reads CASSPVVAGELFF. The CDR3 bases are TGCGCCAGCAGCCCAGTAGTCGCCGGGGAGCTGTTTTTT.

There are a few counts of this clone. The chain is built from TRBV5-1 and TRBJ1-1; no reliable D call. Trimming pared 0 bases from V and 1 base from J, leaving 7 bases between. There are 14 residues in the CDR3. Germline-derived CDR1 and CDR2 are SGHRS and YFSETQ. The CDR3 here is CASSLVTSNTEAFF. The CDR3 DNA reads as TGCGCCAGCAGCTTGGTCACATCGAACACTGAAGCTTTCTTT. The whole variable domain, remainder taken from reference TRBV5-1 and TRBJ1-1, is KAGVTQTPRYLIKTRGQQVTLSCSPISGHRSVSWYQQTPGQGLQFLFEYFSETQRNKGNFPGRFSGRQFSNSRSEMNVSTLELGDSALYLCASSLVTSNTEAFFGQGTRLTVV.

In its sample, this clone was seen a few times. The V and J genes are TRBV11-3 and TRBJ2-2; tentatively, D is TRBD1 or TRBD2 (5 bases each). Germline V gene data show CDR1 as SGHNT and CDR2 as YENEEA. The CDR3 spans 15 residues. V lost 3 bases, J lost 2 bases, and 10 bases lay in between. The CDR3 region is CASSFTGTNTGELFF. As DNA, the CDR3 is TGTGCCAGCAGCTTCACCGGGACCAACACCGGGGAGCTGTTTTTT.

The V call is TRBV11-3, the J call TRBJ1-2; D is ambiguous. Trimming shortened V by 5 bases and J by 4 bases, and 11 bases separated the two germline ends. Germline V gives CDR1 SGHNT, CDR2 YENEEA. This CDR3 has 13 amino acids. The CDR3 loop reads CASSPDVLYGYTF. CDR3 coding DNA: TGTGCCAGCAGCCCGGACGTACTCTATGGCTACACCTTC.

The chain has TRBV19 and TRBJ2-5; D call uncertain. CDR3 size: 14 residues. V gave up 6 bases and J gave up 4 bases, with 15 bases separating them. Per the germline V gene, CDR1 is LNHDA and CDR2 is SQIVND (reference sequence). CDR3 protein: CASRVGHTGETQYF. The CDR3 DNA sequence: TGTGCCAGTAGGGTAGGGCACACGGGAGAGACCCAGTACTTC. Looking up the rest from reference TRBV19 and TRBJ2-5 gives the full variable domain: DGGITQSPKYLFRKEGQNVTLSCEQNLNHDAMYWYRQDPGQGLRLIYYSQIVNDFQKGDIAEGYSVSREKKESFPLTVTSAQKNPTAFYLCASRVGHTGETQYFGPGTRLLVL.

The chain recombines TRBV11-2 with TRBJ1-3, with a weak D call TRBD1 (6 bases). The germline gives CDR1 SGHAT, CDR2 FQNNGV. Trimming removed 5 bases at V and 2 bases at J, with 16 bases between. The CDR3 loop spans 16 amino acids. In DNA, the CDR3 is TGTGCCAGCAGCCCCTGGACAAGGGGGACTGGAAACACCATATATTTT. This translates into CASSPWTRGTGNTIYF.

On this clone itself: The sample carries other DNA sequences with the same CDR3. The J gene is TRBJ1-5, the V gene TRBV19, with a tentative D call TRBD1 (5 bases). Germline V gives CDR1 LNHDA, CDR2 SQIVND (reference sequence). CDR3 length equals 13 residues. V gave up 3 bases and J gave up 2 bases, with 5 bases separating them. CDR3 bases: TGTGCCAGTAGTATCAGGGGCAATCAGCCCCAGCATTTT. Protein product: CASSIRGNQPQHF.

The J gene is TRBJ2-5, the V gene TRBV15; TRBD1 or TRBD2 may be the D gene (5 bases each). V lost 1 base and J 6 bases, leaving 18 bases between the germline ends. The CDR3 is 16 amino acids. The germline CDR1 and CDR2 sequences are LNHNV and YYDKDF (reference sequence). The CDR3 region is CATSRGGRARGQTQYF. CDR3 sequence (DNA): TGTGCCACCAGCAGAGGGGGACGTGCGCGCGGGCAGACCCAGTACTTC.